These T cell receptor beta chains were read from a single sample in a study of T cell repertoires in cytomegalovirus infection. TCRdb re-analysed the reads in MiXCR, keeping a single row per CDR3 protein. The table includes approximately 190,000 distinct CDR3 sequences, approximately 30% detected once. Sequencing was carried out using PBMCs. These receptors all come from a human donor in good health (CMV status not recorded). Some clones in this sample may be carry-over from other donors' samples. Both conserved end residues are part of each CDR3. Fields, in order: V gene, J gene, D gene, clone size, CDR3 DNA, CDR3 protein. A D gene is named only where the DNA matches it firmly. Rows give clone size only sometimes, using once, few, many, or a class for an expanded clone.

V: TRBV28
J: TRBJ2-7
D: NA
size: NA
DNA: TGTGCCAGCCGGGGGACAAGACTCTACGAGCAGTACTTC
CDR3: CASRGTRLYEQYF

V: TRBV29-1
J: TRBJ1-2
D: NA
size: NA
DNA: TGCAGCGCCCCGAGGGGCCAAGGTTATGGCTACACCTTC
CDR3: CSAPRGQGYGYTF

V: TRBV11-2
J: TRBJ1-2
D: NA
size: NA
DNA: TGTGCCAGCAGCCCGCCTGCAGGTGTCCTAAGGGGCTACACCTTC
CDR3: CASSPPAGVLRGYTF

V: TRBV20-1
J: TRBJ1-1
D: NA
size: once
DNA: TGCAGTGCACTAACAGGGAACACTGAAGCTTTCTTT
CDR3: CSALTGNTEAFF

V: TRBV11-2
J: TRBJ1-5
D: NA
size: many
DNA: TGTGCCAGCAGCCAGAGGGCAGATGTGGGCAATCAGCCCCAGCATTTT
CDR3: CASSQRADVGNQPQHF

V: TRBV29-1
J: TRBJ2-1
D: NA
size: NA
DNA: TGCAGCGTTGGGAAGGGAAATGAGCAGTTCTTC
CDR3: CSVGKGNEQFF

V: TRBV7-2
J: TRBJ2-1
D: TRBD2
size: many
DNA: TGTGCCAGCATGACTAGCGGGGGCCCCAATGAGCAGTTCTTC
CDR3: CASMTSGGPNEQFF

V: TRBV12-3/TRBV12-4
J: TRBJ1-1
D: NA
size: NA
DNA: TGTGCCAGCAGTTTTGGGGGGGGTCTCACTGAAGCTTTCTTT
CDR3: CASSFGGGLTEAFF

V: TRBV5-5
J: TRBJ1-6
D: NA
size: few
DNA: TGTGCCAGCAGCTTGATCGGGGGTAGCTCCTATAATTCACCCCTCCACTTT
CDR3: CASSLIGGSSYNSPLHF

V: TRBV7-9
J: TRBJ1-1
D: TRBD1
size: NA
DNA: TGTGCCAGCAGCTTAGAGGGGACAGGCGAAGCTTTCTTT
CDR3: CASSLEGTGEAFF

V: TRBV6-2/TRBV6-3
J: TRBJ1-2
D: NA
size: NA
DNA: TGTGCCAGCAGTTACTCAGCGGAGACTGATGGCTACACCTTC
CDR3: CASSYSAETDGYTF

V: TRBV27
J: TRBJ2-7
D: TRBD1
size: NA
DNA: TGTGCCAGCAGTTCGACGCGAACAGGGGCCGAGCAGTACTTC
CDR3: CASSSTRTGAEQYF

V: TRBV3-1
J: TRBJ2-2
D: TRBD1
size: NA
DNA: TGTGCCAGCAGCTGGGGACAGTCCTACACCGGGGAGCTGTTTTTT
CDR3: CASSWGQSYTGELFF